The clone carrying this T cell receptor beta chain was counted at least ten times. The source material, RNA transcripts, was used to amplify TCR beta CDR3 regions. The HTBI primer set was used in a first-round RT-PCR of the TCR CDR3. Each CDR3 protein is one row after TCRdb ran MiXCR on the multiplex PCR reads. The sample includes about 360,000 distinct CDR3 sequences, roughly 19% of them seen just once. This entry is derived from a study of T cells in Graves' hyperthyroidism and ophthalmopathy. V lost 5 bases and J lost 5; bases outside the gene matches: 7. This CDR3 has 15 amino acids. Germline V gene lookup returns CDR1 LGHNT and CDR2 FRNRAP.

This chain connects TRBV12-5 to TRBJ2-5; TRBD2 agrees at 11 bases. This receptor was identified in a woman between 18 and 30 years old with Graves' hyperthyroidism. The sample consisted of blood. CDR3 bases: TGTGCTAGTGGTAGAACACTAGCGGGGGTGGAGACCCAGTACTTC. Its translation: CASGRTLAGVETQYF.